The subject of this entry is one T cell receptor (beta chain). This entry is derived from a study of blood T cell repertoires in COVID-19. Here immunoSEQ multiplex PCR was the method, and the copy in TCRdb shows in-frame clones only, minus some. The sample lists 300,000 to 350,000 clones; about nine tenths were seen once. Participant age was roughly 18 to 90 years, and participants resided in approximately 25 US areas. Symptom resolution, clearance, or two negative PCRs marked donors in Cohort 3 as recovered. V lost 7 bases to trimming and J lost 3 bases; unmatched junction nucleotides: 13. The CDR3 contains 16 residues.

This TCR came from a woman aged 25 to 45 who had recovered from COVID-19. This rearrangement joins TRBV23-1 to TRBJ2-7; 9 bases are shared with TRBD2. TRBV23-1 is classed as an ORF, of uncertain function. Sequencing used PBMCs or T cells enriched from blood (not recorded which). The CDR3 nucleotides are TGCGCCAGCACCCACATGTCGGCTAGCGGGGACTACGAGCAGTACTTC. Translating it yields CASTHMSASGDYEQYF.